A single sample gave rise to the 15 T cell receptor beta chains below, sequenced in a study of a mutant IDH1 vaccine in newly diagnosed glioma. No antigen has been assigned to these receptors. The protocol was immunoSEQ multiplex PCR, while the TCRdb copy is restricted to in-frame clones and leaves out a portion. Of some 30,000 clones detected, 90% appear once; the ten largest clones hold less than 25%. As to time point: week 11, during vaccination. The content of each vaccine dose was 300 ug of mutant IDH1 20-mer peptide, and topical imiquimod accompanied it. Material: PBMCs, obtained from a glioma patient whose treatment included an IDH1 peptide vaccine. The receptors shown here come from a man aged 18 to 30 with glioma.

The chain employs TRBV7-8 and TRBJ2-3; 7 nucleotides match TRBD1. Germline-derived CDR1 and CDR2 are SGHVS and FQNEAQ. There are 14 residues in the CDR3. After removal of 5 bases from V and 2 bases from J, the junction contained 4 bases not matched to a gene. The CDR3 nucleotides read TGTGCCAGCAGCCGACAGGGCTTCACAGATACGCAGTATTTT. Translated, it gives CASSRQGFTDTQYF.

This clone showed up just once. V gene TRBV19 combines with J gene TRBJ2-1; D call uncertain. Germline CDR1 LNHDA, CDR2 SQIVND (reference sequence). There are 15 residues in the CDR3. Trimming took off 7 bases at V and 0 bases at J, with 13 bases between the two ends. The CDR3 is CASTPDHRSYNEQFF. CDR3 nucleotide sequence: TGTGCCAGTACCCCGGACCATCGCTCCTACAATGAGCAGTTCTTC.

V and J are TRBV4-2 and TRBJ1-6; D is uncertain. CDR3 length: 16 amino acids. Trimming pared 0 bases from V and 8 bases from J, leaving 14 bases between. Germline loops: CDR1 LGHNA, CDR2 YNFKEQ. Here the CDR3 reads CASSQDPLSKYSPLHF. In DNA form, the CDR3 reads TGTGCCAGCAGCCAAGATCCGTTGTCCAAGTATTCACCCCTCCACTTT.

V is TRBV5-1 and J is TRBJ1-1, with 10 bases identical to TRBD1. CDR3 length: 15 residues. Trimming took 0 bases from V and 10 from J; bases not matched to a gene: 9. Germline V gene sequence: CDR1 SGHRS, CDR2 YFSETQ. CDR3 residues: CASSLAGTGVKGAFF. Here the CDR3 DNA reads TGCGCCAGCAGCTTGGCCGGGACAGGGGTGAAGGGAGCTTTCTTT.

J is TRBJ2-7 and V is TRBV18, with a weak D call TRBD2 (5 bases). The CDR3 consists of 16 residues. Germline loops: CDR1 KGHSH, CDR2 LQKENI. Trimming removed 3 bases at V and 6 bases at J, with 21 bases between. This chain's CDR3 is CASSPVRTAGFGEQYF. The CDR3 DNA follows: TGTGCCAGCTCACCGGTACGAACGGCGGGCTTCGGCGAGCAGTACTTC.

V usage is TRBV7-9 and J usage is TRBJ2-3, with 10 bases that match TRBD2. J gave up 4 bases and V 3 bases, and 4 bases lay outside the gene matches. The CDR3 covers 15 residues. From germline, CDR1 is SEHNR and CDR2 FQNEAQ (reference sequence). The DNA of the CDR3 is TGTGCCAGCAGCTTCAGTCTAGCGGGAGCAGATACGCAGTATTTT. Amino acids: CASSFSLAGADTQYF.

This chain links TRBV30 with TRBJ1-2; 9 nucleotides align to TRBD1. With 1 base clipped from V and 7 bases from J, the junction kept 7 bases outside the gene matches. Looked up from germline, CDR1 is GTSNPN and CDR2 is SVGIG (reference sequence). This CDR3 is 14 amino acids long. The CDR3 nucleotides are TGTGCCTGGAGTGCGGGACAGGGTTTAGGTGGCTACACCTTC. This translates into CAWSAGQGLGGYTF.

This chain connects TRBV6-1 to TRBJ2-2, with 9 bases matching TRBD1. The CDR3 runs 15 residues. CDR1 is MNHNS and CDR2 is SASEGT in the germline V gene. The J segment lost 2 bases and the V segment lost 7 bases, leaving 5 bases of the junction unmatched. The CDR3 DNA sequence: TGTGCCAGCATTAGGACAGGGGTTAACACCGGGGAGCTGTTTTTT. Its translation is CASIRTGVNTGELFF.

The chain is built from TRBV29-1 and TRBJ2-1; 9 positions match TRBD1. Trimming at V came to 7 bases and at J to 5 bases, leaving 18 bases not matched to a gene. The V gene's germline CDR1 is SQVTM and CDR2 ANQGSEA. This CDR3 spans 17 amino acids. The CDR3 sequence is CSAQYPIRDRVNNEQFF. For the CDR3, the DNA is TGCAGCGCCCAATATCCCATCCGGGACAGGGTCAACAATGAGCAGTTCTTC.

This chain links TRBV7-2 with TRBJ1-3, with a possible D match to TRBD1 (5 bases). Germline CDR1 reads SGHTA; CDR2 reads FQGNSA. Trimming stripped 5 bases from V and 6 bases from J, with 17 bases between. The CDR3 is 15 amino acids. This CDR3 is CASSQDSPYTNTIYF. Written as DNA, the CDR3 is TGTGCCAGCAGCCAAGACAGCCCGTACACAAACACCATATATTTT.

The chain uses TRBV4-1 and TRBJ2-1; TRBD2 matches at 15 bases. The CDR3 spans 17 residues. Germline CDR1 and CDR2: MGHRA and YSYEKL. J gave up 1 base and V 3 bases, and 1 base lay outside the gene matches. The CDR3 sequence is CASSQGLAGGSYNEQFF. As DNA, the CDR3 is TGCGCCAGCAGCCAGGGACTAGCGGGAGGTTCCTACAATGAGCAGTTCTTC.

The chain has TRBV5-1 and TRBJ2-5; 10 nucleotides line up with TRBD2. Germline V gene data show CDR1 as SGHRS and CDR2 as YFSETQ. The CDR3 totals 14 residues. V shed 0 bases and J 7 bases; nucleotides not matched to a gene: 3. The CDR3 sequence is CASSLGASGRTQYF. The CDR3 nucleotides read TGCGCCAGCAGCTTGGGGGCTAGCGGGAGGACCCAGTACTTC.

DNA for the CDR3: TGTGCCAGCAGTGCACCGGGAGGGGTCAGGTCGTCGCCCCAGCATTTT. Protein sequence: CASSAPGGVRSSPQHF. The chain uses TRBV2 and TRBJ1-5, with TRBD1 as a possible D gene (5 bases). V lost 4 bases to trimming and J lost 9 bases, with 22 bases between them. Germline values: CDR1 SNHLY, CDR2 FYNNEI. The CDR3 loop spans 16 amino acids.

J is TRBJ1-1 and V is TRBV6-6, with D unclear. The CDR3 extends over 15 amino acids. V was shortened by 6 bases and J by 2 bases, with 16 bases between the two germline ends. The germline CDR1 and CDR2 sequences are MNHNY and SVGAGI (reference sequence). The CDR3: CASSRGTGPNTEAFF. The DNA for the CDR3 is TGTGCCAGCAGCCGGGGTACGGGCCCCAACACTGAAGCTTTCTTT.

This sequence joins TRBV7-2 and TRBJ1-4; D not resolved. The CDR3 runs 14 residues. Per the germline V gene, CDR1 is SGHTA and CDR2 is FQGNSA. V was shortened by 1 base and J by 7 bases, with 10 bases between the two germline ends. CDR3 amino acids: CASSLGIRSEKLFF. DNA for the CDR3: TGTGCCAGCAGCTTAGGTATCAGGAGTGAAAAACTGTTTTTT. The full variable domain, with the rest looked up from reference TRBV7-2 and TRBJ1-4, is GAGVSQSPSNKVTEKGKDVELRCDPISGHTALYWYRQSLGQGLEFLIYFQGNSAPDKSGLPSDRFSAERTGGSVSTLTIQRTQQEDSAVYLCASSLGIRSEKLFFGSGTQLSVL.